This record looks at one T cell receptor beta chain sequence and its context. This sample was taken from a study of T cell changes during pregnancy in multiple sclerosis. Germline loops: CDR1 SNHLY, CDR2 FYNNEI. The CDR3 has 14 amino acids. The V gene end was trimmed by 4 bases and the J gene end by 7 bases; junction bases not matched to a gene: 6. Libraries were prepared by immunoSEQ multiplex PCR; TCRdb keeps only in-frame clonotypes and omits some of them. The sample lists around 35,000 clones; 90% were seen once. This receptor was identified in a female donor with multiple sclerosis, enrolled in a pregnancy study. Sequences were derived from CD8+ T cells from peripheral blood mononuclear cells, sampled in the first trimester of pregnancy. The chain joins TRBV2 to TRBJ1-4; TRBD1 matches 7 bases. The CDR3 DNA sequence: TGTGCCAGCAGTGTGGACAGGTCTCGTGAAAAACTGTTTTTT. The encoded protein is CASSVDRSREKLFF.